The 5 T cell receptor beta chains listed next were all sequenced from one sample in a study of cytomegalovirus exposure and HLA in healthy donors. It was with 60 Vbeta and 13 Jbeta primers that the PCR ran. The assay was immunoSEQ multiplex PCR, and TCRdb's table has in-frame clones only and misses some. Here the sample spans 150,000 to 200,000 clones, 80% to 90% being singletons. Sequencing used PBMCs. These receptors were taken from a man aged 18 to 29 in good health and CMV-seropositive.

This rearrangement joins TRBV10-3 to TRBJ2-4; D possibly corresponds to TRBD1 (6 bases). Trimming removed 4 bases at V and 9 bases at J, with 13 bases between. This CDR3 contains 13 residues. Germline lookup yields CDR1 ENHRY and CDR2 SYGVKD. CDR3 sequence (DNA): TGTGCCATCAGTGCTCAGGGGAACGGCATTCAGTACTTC. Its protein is CAISAQGNGIQYF.

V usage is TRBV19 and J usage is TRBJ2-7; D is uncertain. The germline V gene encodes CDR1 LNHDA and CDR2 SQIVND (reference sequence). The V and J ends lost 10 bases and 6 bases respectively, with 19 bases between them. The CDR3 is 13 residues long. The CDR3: CATRSLLTGEQYF. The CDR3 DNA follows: TGTGCCACTCGGTCCCTTCTTACCGGCGAGCAGTACTTC. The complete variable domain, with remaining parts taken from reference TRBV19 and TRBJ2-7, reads DGGITQSPKYLFRKEGQNVTLSCEQNLNHDAMYWYRQDPGQGLRLIYYSQIVNDFQKGDIAEGYSVSREKKESFPLTVTSAQKNPTAFYLCATRSLLTGEQYFGPGTRLTVT.

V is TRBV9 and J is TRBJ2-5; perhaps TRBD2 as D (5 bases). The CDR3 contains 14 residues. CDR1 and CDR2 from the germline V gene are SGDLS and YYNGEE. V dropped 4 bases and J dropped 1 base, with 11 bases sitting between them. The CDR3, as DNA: TGTGCCAGCAGCCCCGGTGGGAGCCAAGAGACCCAGTACTTC. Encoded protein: CASSPGGSQETQYF.

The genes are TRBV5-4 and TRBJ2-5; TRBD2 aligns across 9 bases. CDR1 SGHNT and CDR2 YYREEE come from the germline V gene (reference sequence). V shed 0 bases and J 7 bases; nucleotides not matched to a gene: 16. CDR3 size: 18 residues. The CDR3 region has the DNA TGTGCCAGCAGCTTGGGAGGAGGTAGCGGGGGTCAACGGGGGACCCAGTACTTC. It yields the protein CASSLGGGSGGQRGTQYF.

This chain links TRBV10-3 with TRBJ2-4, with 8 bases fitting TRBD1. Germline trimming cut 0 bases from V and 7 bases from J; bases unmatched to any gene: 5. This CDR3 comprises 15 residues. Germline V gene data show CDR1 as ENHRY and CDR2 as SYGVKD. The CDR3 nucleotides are TGTGCCATCAGTGAGTCGTCACAGGGGGAGAACATTCAGTACTTC. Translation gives CAISESSQGENIQYF.